This T cell receptor beta chain was recorded in a study of blood T cell repertoires in COVID-19. The overall study: Both acute and convalescent COVID-19 samples were obtained from the United States, Italy and Spain. PBMCs, B-cell-depleted T cells, or T cells provided the cDNA or gDNA that made up the material.

CDR3 size: 13 residues. V lost 6 bases and J 1 base, leaving 9 bases between the germline ends. Germline CDR1 is MNHEY and CDR2 is SVGAGI. Per the authors' pipeline: Using reference gene primer amplification, nucleated cell counts were estimated. Produced via immunoSEQ multiplex PCR; TCRdb's table is partial and in-frame only. That table gives V, J and clone size, and the DNA gave D and trimming. The sample holds 100,000 or so clones, about 75% seen once. Sequencing was carried out using peripheral blood. The receptor was isolated from a woman in her seventies with acute or convalescent COVID-19. The rearrangement joins TRBV6-5 to TRBJ1-1, with D possibly matching TRBD1 (6 bases). In DNA form, the CDR3 reads TGTGCCAGCAGGACGACAGGGAACACTGAAGCTTTCTTT. Translating gives CASRTTGNTEAFF.